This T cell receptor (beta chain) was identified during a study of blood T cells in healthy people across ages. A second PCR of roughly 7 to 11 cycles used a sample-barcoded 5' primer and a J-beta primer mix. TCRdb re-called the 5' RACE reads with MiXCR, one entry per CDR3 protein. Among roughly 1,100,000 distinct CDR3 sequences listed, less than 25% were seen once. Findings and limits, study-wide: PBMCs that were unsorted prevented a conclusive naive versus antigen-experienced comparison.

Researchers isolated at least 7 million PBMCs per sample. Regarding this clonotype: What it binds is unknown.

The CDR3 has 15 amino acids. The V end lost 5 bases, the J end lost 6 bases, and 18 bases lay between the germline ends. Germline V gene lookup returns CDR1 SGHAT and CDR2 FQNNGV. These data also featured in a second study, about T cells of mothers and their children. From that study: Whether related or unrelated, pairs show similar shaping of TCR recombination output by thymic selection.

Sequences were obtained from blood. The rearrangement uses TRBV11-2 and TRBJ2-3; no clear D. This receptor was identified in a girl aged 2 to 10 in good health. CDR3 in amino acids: CASSAPGLHGDTQYF. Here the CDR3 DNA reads TGTGCCAGCAGCGCCCCCGGCCTACATGGGGATACGCAGTATTTT.